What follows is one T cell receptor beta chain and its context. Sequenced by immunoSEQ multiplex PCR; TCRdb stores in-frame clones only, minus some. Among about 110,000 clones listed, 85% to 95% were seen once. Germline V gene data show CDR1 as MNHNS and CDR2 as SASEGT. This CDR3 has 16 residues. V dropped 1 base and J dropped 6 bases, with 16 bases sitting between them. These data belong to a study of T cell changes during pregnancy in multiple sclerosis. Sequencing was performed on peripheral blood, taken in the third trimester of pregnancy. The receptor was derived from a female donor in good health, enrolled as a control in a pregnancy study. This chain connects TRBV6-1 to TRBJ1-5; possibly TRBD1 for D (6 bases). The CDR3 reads CASSEDRVMLSQPQHF. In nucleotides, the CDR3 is TGTGCCAGCAGTGAAGACAGGGTAATGTTAAGTCAGCCCCAGCATTTT.